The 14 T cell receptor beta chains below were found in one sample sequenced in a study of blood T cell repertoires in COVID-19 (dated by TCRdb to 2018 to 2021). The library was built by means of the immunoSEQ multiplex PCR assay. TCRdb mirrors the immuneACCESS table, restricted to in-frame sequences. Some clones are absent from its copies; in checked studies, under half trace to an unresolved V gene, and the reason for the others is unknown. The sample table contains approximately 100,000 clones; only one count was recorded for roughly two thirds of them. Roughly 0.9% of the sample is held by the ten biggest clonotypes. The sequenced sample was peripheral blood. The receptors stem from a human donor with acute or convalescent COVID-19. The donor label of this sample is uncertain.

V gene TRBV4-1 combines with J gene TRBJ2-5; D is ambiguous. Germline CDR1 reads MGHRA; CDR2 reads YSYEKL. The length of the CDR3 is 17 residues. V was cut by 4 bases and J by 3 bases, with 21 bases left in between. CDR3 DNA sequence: TGCGCCAGCAGCCGAGGATCCACTGTTCTTTCTAAAGAGACCCAGTACTTC. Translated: CASSRGSTVLSKETQYF.

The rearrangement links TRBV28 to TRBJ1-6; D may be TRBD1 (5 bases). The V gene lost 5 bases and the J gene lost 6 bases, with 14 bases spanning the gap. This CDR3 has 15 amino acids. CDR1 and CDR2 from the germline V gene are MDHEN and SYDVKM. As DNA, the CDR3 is TGTGCCAGCAGTCCGCGGACACGGCCTAATTCACCCCTCCACTTT. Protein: CASSPRTRPNSPLHF.

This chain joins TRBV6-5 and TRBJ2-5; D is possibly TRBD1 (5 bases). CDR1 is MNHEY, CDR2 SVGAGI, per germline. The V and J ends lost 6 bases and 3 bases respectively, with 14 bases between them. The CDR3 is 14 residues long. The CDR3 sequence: CASSQPPGKETQYF. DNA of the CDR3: TGTGCCAGCAGCCAACCTCCAGGGAAAGAGACCCAGTACTTC.

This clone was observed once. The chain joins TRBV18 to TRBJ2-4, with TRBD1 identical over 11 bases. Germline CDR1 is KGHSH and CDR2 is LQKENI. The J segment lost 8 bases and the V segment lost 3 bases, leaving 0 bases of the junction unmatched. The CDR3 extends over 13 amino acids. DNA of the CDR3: TGTGCCAGCTCACCGGGACAGGGGGACATTCAGTACTTC. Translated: CASSPGQGDIQYF.

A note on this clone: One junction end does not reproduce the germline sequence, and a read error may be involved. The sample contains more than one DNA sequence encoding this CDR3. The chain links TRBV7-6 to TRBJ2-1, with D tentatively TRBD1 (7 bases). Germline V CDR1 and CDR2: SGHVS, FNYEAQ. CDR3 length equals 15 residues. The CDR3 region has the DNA TGTGCCAGTAGCTTTCAGGGGGGCTCCTACAATGAGCAGTTCTTC. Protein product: CASSFQGGSYNEQFF.

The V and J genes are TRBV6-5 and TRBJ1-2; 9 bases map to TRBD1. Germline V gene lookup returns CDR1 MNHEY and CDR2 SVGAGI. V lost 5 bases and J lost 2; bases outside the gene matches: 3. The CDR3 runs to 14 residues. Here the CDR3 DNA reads TGTGCCAGCAGTACAGGGGGCATCAACTATGGCTACACCTTC. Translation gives CASSTGGINYGYTF.

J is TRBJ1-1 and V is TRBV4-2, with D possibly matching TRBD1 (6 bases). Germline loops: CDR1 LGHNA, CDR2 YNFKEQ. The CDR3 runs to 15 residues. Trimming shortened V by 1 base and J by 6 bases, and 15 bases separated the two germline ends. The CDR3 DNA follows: TGTGCCAGCAGCCAAGGCCGGGACAAGGGGGCTGAAGCTTTCTTT. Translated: CASSQGRDKGAEAFF.

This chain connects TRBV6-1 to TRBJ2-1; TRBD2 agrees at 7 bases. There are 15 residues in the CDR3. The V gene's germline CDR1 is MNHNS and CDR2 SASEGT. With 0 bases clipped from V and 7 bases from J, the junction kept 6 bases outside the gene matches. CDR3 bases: TGTGCCAGCAGTGAAGCGCCTGGGGGGGGGAATGAGCAGTTCTTC. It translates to CASSEAPGGGNEQFF.

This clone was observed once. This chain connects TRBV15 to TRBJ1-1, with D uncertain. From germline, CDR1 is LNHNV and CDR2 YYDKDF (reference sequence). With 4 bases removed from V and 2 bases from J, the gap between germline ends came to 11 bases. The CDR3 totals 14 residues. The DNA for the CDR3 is TGTGCCACCAGCACAGACGGTGTAAACACTGAAGCTTTCTTT. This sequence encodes CATSTDGVNTEAFF.

The CDR3 DNA follows: TGTGCCAGCAGCACAGGGATCCACGAGCAGTACTTC. Its translation is CASSTGIHEQYF. The V and J genes are TRBV7-9 and TRBJ2-7; D might be TRBD1 (6 bases). Trimming removed 5 bases at V and 5 bases at J, with 10 bases between. Germline V gene sequence: CDR1 SEHNR, CDR2 FQNEAQ (reference sequence). This CDR3 comprises 12 residues.

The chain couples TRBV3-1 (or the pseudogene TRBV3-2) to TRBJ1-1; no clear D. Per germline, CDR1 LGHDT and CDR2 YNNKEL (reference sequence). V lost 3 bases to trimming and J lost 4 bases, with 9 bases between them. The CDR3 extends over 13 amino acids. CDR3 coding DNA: TGTGCCAGCAGCCATGGAGAGGGCACTGAAGCTTTCTTT. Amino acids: CASSHGEGTEAFF.

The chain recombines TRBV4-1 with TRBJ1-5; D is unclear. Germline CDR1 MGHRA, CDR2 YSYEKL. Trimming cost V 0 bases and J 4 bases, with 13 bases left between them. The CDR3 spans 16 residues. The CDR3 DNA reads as TGCGCCAGCAGCCAAGATGAGTCAAGAGTTAATCAGCCCCAGCATTTT. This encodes CASSQDESRVNQPQHF.

The CDR3 sequence is CARRPEGVISLQSEQFF. The CDR3 DNA reads as TGTGCCAGAAGACCCGAGGGGGTGATTAGCCTACAAAGTGAGCAGTTCTTC. This chain uses TRBV5-3 with TRBJ2-1, with a weak D call TRBD1 (6 bases). TRBV5-3 is identified as an open reading frame with a role that is uncertain. Trimming cost V 5 bases and J 9 bases, with 27 bases left between them. The CDR3 is 17 residues long.

In DNA, the CDR3 is TGTGCCAGCAGCCAGAGACTCATACCGGGACAGGGGAATGAAAAACTGTTTTTT. Encoded protein: CASSQRLIPGQGNEKLFF. The chain employs TRBV4-2 and TRBJ1-4; 10 bases agree with TRBD1. CDR1 and CDR2 (germline): LGHNA, YNFKEQ. The ends lost 3 bases at V and 5 bases at J; junction bases unmatched: 12. The CDR3 length is 18 residues.